The 21 T cell receptor beta chains below all came from one sample that was sequenced in a study of blood T cell repertoires in COVID-19. TCRdb's copy holds only in-frame clones and misses some; the assay was immunoSEQ multiplex PCR. The sample comprises tens of thousands of clones, 88% of which are singletons, and 45% rests with the top ten. What was sequenced was peripheral blood. These receptors originate from a human donor in a cohort sampled during active COVID-19.

The J gene is TRBJ1-2, the V gene TRBV12-3 or TRBV12-4; 8 bases match TRBD1. The V gene end was trimmed by 7 bases and the J gene end by 5 bases; junction bases not matched to a gene: 3. The CDR3 runs 12 residues. The CDR3 nucleotides are TGTGCCAGCAACAGGGGGGGGTATGGCTACACCTTC. Residues: CASNRGGYGYTF.

The chain's CDR3 is CASSFQRGTGGGELFF. CDR3 nucleotides: TGTGCCAGCAGTTTCCAACGGGGGACAGGCGGCGGGGAGCTGTTTTTT. The rearrangement joins TRBV27 to TRBJ2-2, with 8 positions matching TRBD1. CDR1 is MNHEY, CDR2 SMNVEV, per germline (reference sequence). This CDR3 is built from 16 residues. The V gene end was trimmed by 3 bases and the J gene end by 7 bases; junction bases not matched to a gene: 10.

This chain uses TRBV3-1 (or the pseudogene TRBV3-2) with TRBJ2-3; unclear D gene. The CDR3 has 13 amino acids. Trimming shortened V by 1 base and J by 4 bases, and 6 bases separated the two germline ends. CDR1 is LGHDT and CDR2 is YNNKEL in the germline V gene (reference sequence). In DNA form, the CDR3 reads TGTGCCAGCAGCCAAGTCGGGTCAGATACGCAGTATTTT. Translation: CASSQVGSDTQYF.

This chain links TRBV9 with TRBJ1-3; 8 nucleotides agree with TRBD1. The CDR3 is 16 amino acids. V gave up 0 bases and J gave up 2 bases; unmatched junction bases: 4. The germline gives CDR1 SGDLS, CDR2 YYNGEE. The chain's CDR3 is CASSVDSTGAGNTIYF. Here the CDR3 DNA reads TGTGCCAGCAGCGTAGATTCGACAGGGGCTGGAAACACCATATATTTT. Full variable domain (missing parts from reference TRBV9 and TRBJ1-3): DSGVTQTPKHLITATGQRVTLRCSPRSGDLSVYWYQQSLDQGLQFLIQYYNGEERAKGNILERFSAQQFPDLHSELNLSSLELGDSALYFCASSVDSTGAGNTIYFGEGSWLTVV.

V gene TRBV12-5 combines with J gene TRBJ1-1; 7 bases line up with TRBD1. Germline V CDR1 and CDR2: LGHNT, FRNRAP. The CDR3 runs to 13 residues. The V segment lost 1 base and the J segment 11 bases; nucleotides outside the gene matches: 7. The CDR3 bases are TGTGCTAGTGGTTTGGGGCCCGACAGGGACGCTTTCTTT. It is translated as CASGLGPDRDAFF.

V is TRBV11-2 and J is TRBJ2-7, with 7 bases fitting TRBD2. The CDR3 covers 16 residues. CDR1 is SGHAT, CDR2 FQNNGV, per germline. J was trimmed by 5 bases and V by 2 bases; bases with no gene match: 12. In nucleotides, the CDR3 is TGTGCCAGCAGCTTATCCGCGGGAGCAATAAGAGACGAGCAGTACTTC. It encodes CASSLSAGAIRDEQYF.

The V and J genes are TRBV19 and TRBJ2-7; TRBD2 is a possible D gene (6 bases). This CDR3 is built from 15 residues. Germline CDR1 and CDR2: LNHDA and SQIVND (reference sequence). Trimming removed 5 bases from V and 5 bases from J, with 19 bases in between. The CDR3 DNA reads as TGTGCCAGTAGTCTAAGTTGGGGGGTAGCCGACGAGCAGTACTTC. Translated, it gives CASSLSWGVADEQYF.

This clone has a handful of counts. V and J are TRBV7-3 and TRBJ2-2; maybe TRBD2 (6 bases). Trimming left V 1 base short and J 2 bases short, with 8 bases between. The CDR3 loop spans 15 amino acids. Germline CDR1 and CDR2: SGHTA and FQGTGA. CDR3 bases: TGTGCCAGCAGCTTAATCGCGGGAAACACCGGGGAGCTGTTTTTT. Amino acid sequence: CASSLIAGNTGELFF.

The chain has TRBV18 and TRBJ1-2, with TRBD1 identical over 7 bases. The CDR3 runs to 15 residues. Per the germline V gene, CDR1 is KGHSH and CDR2 is LQKENI. The V segment lost 3 bases and the J segment 0 bases; nucleotides outside the gene matches: 4. The CDR3 DNA follows: TGTGCCAGCTCACCGGGGACAGCAGCTAACTATGGCTACACCTTC. It translates to CASSPGTAANYGYTF.

The chain is built from TRBV9 and TRBJ1-2, with a weak D call TRBD1 (5 bases). Trimming shortened V by 4 bases and J by 6 bases, and 19 bases separated the two germline ends. Germline V lookup: CDR1 SGDLS, CDR2 YYNGEE. CDR3 length equals 15 residues. DNA of the CDR3: TGTGCCAGCAGCCCAAACCCTGGGCAGGGCAATGGCTACACCTTC. Its protein product is CASSPNPGQGNGYTF.

V and J are TRBV6-1 and TRBJ2-5, with D unclear. CDR1 and CDR2 from the germline V gene are MNHNS and SASEGT. Trimming cost V 0 bases and J 5 bases, with 13 bases left between them. This CDR3 spans 15 amino acids. CDR3 nucleotides: TGTGCCAGCAGTGAAGCGCATGGTAGATTGGAGACCCAGTACTTC. Encoded protein: CASSEAHGRLETQYF.

This chain joins TRBV3-1 (or the pseudogene TRBV3-2) and TRBJ2-5, with 15 nucleotides matching TRBD2. The germline CDR1 and CDR2 sequences are LGHDT and YNNKEL (reference sequence). V trimming: 4 bases; J trimming: 5 bases; junction bases outside the gene matches: 5. The CDR3 consists of 16 residues. CDR3 sequence: CASSPGLAGGEETQYF. The CDR3 nucleotides read TGTGCCAGCAGCCCAGGACTAGCGGGGGGGGAGGAGACCCAGTACTTC.

The chain uses TRBV5-4 and TRBJ2-7; 8 nucleotides align to TRBD2. V dropped 6 bases and J dropped 2; count of bases not matched to a gene: 4. Per the germline V gene, CDR1 is SGHNT and CDR2 is YYREEE (reference sequence). The CDR3 covers 13 residues. CDR3 protein: CASKTSGAYEQYF. The CDR3 coding sequence is TGTGCCAGCAAAACTAGCGGAGCCTACGAGCAGTACTTC. Drawing the rest from reference TRBV5-4 and TRBJ2-7, the complete variable domain is ETGVTQSPTHLIKTRGQQVTLRCSSQSGHNTVSWYQQALGQGPQFIFQYYREEENGRGNFPPRFSGLQFPNYSSELNVNALELDDSALYLCASKTSGAYEQYFGPGTRLTVT.

V gene TRBV30 combines with J gene TRBJ1-3; no reliable D call. This CDR3 region has 12 residues. V was cut by 2 bases and J by 0 bases, with 2 bases left in between. CDR1 and CDR2 (germline): GTSNPN, SVGIG (reference sequence). CDR3 nucleotide sequence: TGTGCCTGGAGTTACTCTGGAAACACCATATATTTT. Its protein product is CAWSYSGNTIYF.

The rearrangement uses TRBV11-2 and TRBJ2-3; the match to TRBD2 covers 9 bases. The germline V gene has CDR1 SGHAT and CDR2 FQNNGV. The V segment lost 0 bases and the J segment 1 base; nucleotides outside the gene matches: 8. The CDR3 is 18 amino acids. As DNA, the CDR3 is TGTGCCAGCAGCTTAGATTCTCAAGCGGGAGGAGGCACAGATACGCAGTATTTT. This encodes CASSLDSQAGGGTDTQYF. Variable domain in full (rest from reference TRBV11-2 and TRBJ2-3): EAGVAQSPRYKIIEKRQSVAFWCNPISGHATLYWYQQILGQGPKLLIQFQNNGVVDDSQLPKDRFSAERLKGVDSTLKIQPAKLEDSAVYLCASSLDSQAGGGTDTQYFGPGTRLTVL.

This chain links TRBV29-1 with TRBJ1-5, with 10 bases matching TRBD1. This CDR3 region has 12 residues. V was clipped by 6 bases and J by 11 bases; unmatched bases: 7. The germline CDR1 and CDR2 sequences are SQVTM and ANQGSEA. The CDR3 nucleotides read TGCAGCGTGAGACAGGGGGCTCAAGCCCAGCATTTT. It yields the protein CSVRQGAQAQHF.

J is TRBJ2-3 and V is TRBV3-1 (or the pseudogene TRBV3-2), with D possibly being TRBD2 (5 bases). Per the germline V gene, CDR1 is LGHDT and CDR2 is YNNKEL (reference sequence). With 1 base removed from V and 8 bases from J, the gap between germline ends came to 7 bases. The CDR3 runs 12 residues. The CDR3, as DNA: TGTGCCAGCAGCCAAGGTCTAGCTACGCAGTATTTT. Amino acid sequence: CASSQGLATQYF.

The chain recombines TRBV7-9 with TRBJ2-5, with 9 positions matching TRBD2. The germline gives CDR1 SEHNR, CDR2 FQNEAQ (reference sequence). The J segment lost 3 bases and the V segment lost 1 base, leaving 3 bases of the junction unmatched. CDR3 size: 15 residues. CDR3 in amino acids: CASSLDGGREETQYF. CDR3 nucleotides: TGTGCCAGCAGCTTAGATGGCGGGAGGGAAGAGACCCAGTACTTC.

The chain combines TRBV5-1 with TRBJ2-3; 8 bases are a match to TRBD2. Germline V gene lookup returns CDR1 SGHRS and CDR2 YFSETQ. The CDR3 is 15 residues long. Trimming cost V 0 bases and J 4 bases; bases outside gene matches: 4. For the CDR3, the DNA is TGCGCCAGCAGCTTGGACCCCGGGAGGGCAGATACGCAGTATTTT. This sequence encodes CASSLDPGRADTQYF. Full variable domain (rest looked up from reference TRBV5-1 and TRBJ2-3): KAGVTQTPRYLIKTRGQQVTLSCSPISGHRSVSWYQQTPGQGLQFLFEYFSETQRNKGNFPGRFSGRQFSNSRSEMNVSTLELGDSALYLCASSLDPGRADTQYFGPGTRLTVL.

The chain has TRBV9 and TRBJ2-3, with D tentatively TRBD1 (8 bases). CDR3 size: 14 residues. V was shortened by 4 bases and J by 5 bases, with 14 bases between the two germline ends. Germline assignment: CDR1 SGDLS and CDR2 YYNGEE. The CDR3 is CASSLDREGDTQYF. DNA for the CDR3: TGTGCCAGCAGCTTGGACAGGGAGGGAGATACGCAGTATTTT.

The chain joins TRBV7-2 to TRBJ1-1; 7 positions match TRBD1. In germline, CDR1 is SGHTA, CDR2 FQGNSA. The J segment lost 8 bases and the V segment lost 3 bases, leaving 6 bases of the junction unmatched. CDR3 length: 13 amino acids. The CDR3 DNA reads TGTGCCAGCAGCTTTTATGGGGACAGAGAAGCTTTCTTT. Its protein is CASSFYGDREAFF.